This TCR beta chain was observed in a study of PD-1 blockade in mismatch repair-deficient tumors. Study details: Enrolled about 2013-2016, patients had progressing, pretreated mismatch repair-deficient cancers of 12 to 13 types.

A few pembrolizumab responders had their TCRs sequenced. Sequencing used immunoSEQ multiplex PCR; TCRdb keeps in-frame clones, though not all of them. The sample carries about 60,000 clones, roughly 88% recorded once. Germline V gives CDR1 SGHRS, CDR2 YFSETQ. Deletions cut 0 bases from V and 0 bases from J, with 13 bases between. The CDR3 is made up of 17 amino acids. The genes are TRBV5-1 and TRBJ2-1; D unresolved. This clonotype originated in an adult with mismatch repair-deficient cancer. The sample consisted of peripheral blood, taken 52 weeks after starting pembrolizumab. CDR3 DNA: TGCGCCAGCAGCTTGGAACCTACAACGAGCTCCTACAATGAGCAGTTCTTC. Amino acid sequence: CASSLEPTTSSYNEQFF.